A single TCR beta chain is shown here with its context. This clonotype was seen a handful of times. The antigen this receptor binds is unknown. The sample holds no much larger clone one base away, and base qualities are not on file. The sample is drawn from a study of regulatory T cells in long-lasting Graves disease listed by TCRdb under 2021. Describing the broader study: Persistent Graves' disease was defined as persistently positive TSH receptor autoantibodies together with antithyroid drug treatment for over 5 years. The study took place in China and was registered as a clinical trial. Patients with persistent Graves' disease were compared with patients with newly diagnosed Graves' disease using TCR sequencing and RNA sequencing of peripheral blood. A total of roughly 35 samples were covered by TCR sequencing, comprising around 13 persistent and 20 or so newly diagnosed Graves' disease patients. Antithyroid drugs had been taken for ten to twelve years on average by persistent Graves' disease patients in the clinical cohort.

The study at large found these results: More public clonotypes were shared among persistent patients (roughly 2,900) than among newly diagnosed patients (under 1,000). Sequencing and analysis were restricted to the TCR beta chain. Compared with newly diagnosed patients, persistent Graves' disease patients had lower TCR Shannon entropy and fewer highly expanded clones, which suggests clonal expansion. As a limitation, the authors acknowledged that the small sample size may reduce accuracy. The study examined only peripheral blood because the primary lesion, thyroid tissue, could not be accessed. TRBV28, TRBJ1-2 and TRBJ2-5 were preferentially used in persistent disease, while TRBV20-1 and TRBJ2-1 were favored in newly diagnosed disease.

The V end loses 6 bases and the J end loses 6 bases, and a stretch of 18 bases separates them. CDR1 is given as SQVTM and CDR2 as ANQGSEA, both from the germline V gene. The CDR3 runs 13 residues from the cysteine to the phenylalanine. Of the read, only the CDR3 DNA is kept; its 39 bases are in frame from base 1. The library was obtained by multiplex PCR. Sequenced using an Illumina HiSeq 4000. TCR beta libraries were built with iRepertoire HTBI primers and Arm-PCR amplification of CDR3 regions. PCR products were gel purified before sequencing. From the authors' description of their analysis: Across samples, 62 TRBV and around 15 TRBJ segments were identified and used for gene usage analysis of CDR3 amino acid clonotypes. Filtered high-quality paired reads were merged into contigs using COPE and FqMerger. BLAST was used to align contigs to IMGT TRBV, TRBD and TRBJ reference genes, and CDR3 was defined according to IMGT. Highly expanded clones were defined as clonotypes with a frequency above 0.1%. Shannon entropy served as the measure of repertoire diversity, while the Gini coefficient captured V-J evenness. A clonotype was considered public if more than one individual shared it. TCRdb trimmed the raw reads at Q25, called clones with MiXCR and kept productive beta chains. One record per CDR3 amino acid sequence lists the most common genes and DNA. V and J calls and clone size were set by TCRdb, not the authors. The sample yields roughly 450,000 distinct CDR3 sequences; more than 20% were counted once. The ten largest make up 7% to 9.5% of the sample.

Per the publication, the time point label means: persistent/refractory GD, antithyroid drugs over 5 years with positive TRAb. For both TCR sequencing and RNA sequencing, RNA was extracted from PBMCs in TRIzol. Graves' disease was diagnosed according to American Thyroid Association guidelines. Patients were recruited from an endocrinology department in Xi'an, China. From each patient, 8 to 10 milliliters of peripheral blood was collected into an EDTA anticoagulant tube. PBMCs were isolated by Ficoll Paque Plus density gradient separation without further T cell sorting. An Agilent 2100 Bioanalyzer and agarose gel were used to check RNA quality, while a NanoDrop 2000 measured RNA concentration.

Recombination linked TRBV29-1 to TRBJ2-7, with a tentative D call of TRBD1 or TRBD2, each matching 5 bases. The sample here was peripheral blood mononuclear cells (PBMCs), taken when the disease was refractory, from a patient treated with antithyroid drugs. The source is a female donor with Graves disease. The base sequence is TGCAGCGTCCTCCCAGGTGGGGACCTCGAGCAGTACTTC. This translates into CSVLPGGDLEQYF.